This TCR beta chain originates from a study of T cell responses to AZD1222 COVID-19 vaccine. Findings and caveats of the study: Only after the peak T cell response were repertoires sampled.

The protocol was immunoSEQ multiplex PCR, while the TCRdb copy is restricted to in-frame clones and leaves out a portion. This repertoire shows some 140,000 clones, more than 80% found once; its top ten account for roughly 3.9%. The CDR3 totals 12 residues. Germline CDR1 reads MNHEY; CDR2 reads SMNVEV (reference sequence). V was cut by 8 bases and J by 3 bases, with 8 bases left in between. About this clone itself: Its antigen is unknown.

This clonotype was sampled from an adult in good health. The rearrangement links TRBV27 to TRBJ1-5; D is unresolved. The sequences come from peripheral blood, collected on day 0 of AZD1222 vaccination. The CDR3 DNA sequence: TGTGCCAGCGGGCGGAACAATCAGCCCCAGCATTTT. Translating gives CASGRNNQPQHF.